The clone carrying this T cell receptor (beta chain) was counted many times. Its antigen is currently unknown. Unmatched junction bases numbered 13, after V lost 4 bases and J lost 3 bases. This CDR3 comprises 20 residues. The sample belongs to a study of T-cell reconstitution after alpha-beta-depleted transplantation in children. Study-level points and caveats: Expanded graft clones numbering several hundred reportedly gave rise to alpha-beta T cells about two months after transplant. A year had passed since transplant, and T-cell counts and diversity by then came mostly from newly produced T cells. Surviving recipient cells, namely T cells and thymic progenitors, were the source of high day-60 TCRbeta diversity in some patients.

Unique molecular identifiers were built into the TCRbeta library. TCRdb reprocessed the PCR reads with MiXCR, giving one entry per CDR3 protein. The sample has about 98,000 distinct CDR3 sequences; 6% to 9% are singletons. This TCR was recovered from a boy aged 2-15 years with acute lymphoblastic leukemia, due to receive a stem cell transplant. The sequencing used PBMCs, collected before TCRalphabeta/CD19-depleted stem cell transplant. The chain recombines TRBV12-3 or TRBV12-4 with TRBJ2-3; 16 positions match TRBD2. Here the CDR3 reads CASSSPGTSGGALSTDTQYF. In DNA, the CDR3 is TGTGCCAGCAGTTCCCCTGGGACTAGCGGGGGGGCCTTGTCGACAGATACGCAGTATTTT.